Following are 8 T cell receptor beta chains from one sample sequenced in a study of tumor-infiltrating lymphocytes in primary liver carcinoma. For each extraction, RNA and DNA were obtained together from approximately 20-30 mg of unsorted bulk tissue. Total RNA amounting to around 450 ng was the source from which TCR beta cDNA was made with a constant-region primer. Libraries of TCR beta came from three nested multiplex PCR rounds with slightly modified ARM-PCR. Amplification in the first two PCR rounds was performed using TRBV1-TRBV30 forward primers and a C-beta reverse primer for approximately 10 cycles each. One entry per CDR3 protein results from TCRdb running MiXCR on the multiplex PCR reads. The profile shows around 25,000 distinct CDR3 sequences, around 84% of them singletons. Source material: liver tumor tissue from sampling region 3. Subset here: tumor region T3, left-lateral pole. All receptors derive from a man aged 35 to 55 with primary liver carcinoma and hepatitis B virus infection.

This clonotype ranks as medium-sized. V is TRBV6-2 or TRBV6-3 and J is TRBJ2-2; D call uncertain. Trimming cost V 0 bases and J 6 bases, with 8 bases left between them. The CDR3 is 14 amino acids. The germline V gene has CDR1 MNHEY and CDR2 SVGEGT. CDR3 nucleotides: TGTGCCAGCAGTTACTCGGGGTCCCCCGGGGAGCTGTTTTTT. Its protein product is CASSYSGSPGELFF.

This clonotype was recorded many times. This chain uses TRBV5-1 with TRBJ2-3, with D tentatively TRBD1 (6 bases). Deletions cut 0 bases from V and 14 bases from J, with 22 bases between. The CDR3 has 15 residues. The germline gives CDR1 SGHRS, CDR2 YFSETQ. The CDR3 DNA reads TGCGCCAGCAGCTTGGAAGGGGGACAAGGGGTCCACGCGTATTTT. Translated, it gives CASSLEGGQGVHAYF.

This clonotype was observed at least ten times. The chain carries TRBV6-5 and TRBJ2-1, with TRBD1 matching over 7 bases. Germline V gene data show CDR1 as MNHEY and CDR2 as SVGAGI. Trimming took 4 bases from V and 1 from J; bases not matched to a gene: 4. The CDR3 has 15 residues. The CDR3 region is CASSFLTGSYNEQFF. In DNA, the CDR3 is TGTGCCAGCAGTTTCCTGACAGGGTCCTACAATGAGCAGTTCTTC.

As concerns this clonotype: The CDR3 end shows no conserved phenylalanine or tryptophan, and so a read error is likely. The chain joins TRBV4-2 to TRBJ2-7, with a weak D call TRBD2 (6 bases). There are 16 residues in the CDR3. The V gene lost 1 base and the J gene lost 0 bases, with 13 bases spanning the gap. Germline CDR1 is LGHNA and CDR2 is YNFKEQ. CDR3 DNA sequence: TGTGCCAGCAGCCAAGCGGCTCGCGGGGTCTCCTACGAGCAGTACATC. Translating gives CASSQAARGVSYEQYI.

This clonotype is labeled medium-sized. This rearrangement joins TRBV6-1 to TRBJ1-5; D remains ambiguous. Germline V lookup: CDR1 MNHNS, CDR2 SASEGT. Trimming stripped 4 bases from V and 6 bases from J, with 22 bases between. The length of the CDR3 is 17 residues. The CDR3 loop reads CASSGMARRVLGQPQHF. In nucleotides, the CDR3 is TGTGCCAGCAGTGGGATGGCGAGGCGGGTTTTGGGTCAGCCCCAGCATTTT.

The gene calls are TRBV11-2 and TRBJ2-2, with a tentative D call TRBD1 (5 bases). The V end lost 1 base, the J end lost 11 bases, and 23 bases lay between the germline ends. This CDR3 contains 17 residues. CDR1 and CDR2 from the germline V gene are SGHAT and FQNNGV. Here the CDR3 reads CASSLALGGANTRELFF. The CDR3 bases are TGTGCCAGCAGCTTAGCATTAGGTGGGGCGAACACAAGAGAGCTGTTTTTT.

The gene calls are TRBV11-2 and TRBJ2-1, with D possibly matching TRBD1 (5 bases). This CDR3 has 14 amino acids. The germline CDR1 and CDR2 sequences are SGHAT and FQNNGV. This CDR3 is CVSSLYRLVSEQFF. The CDR3 nucleotides are TGTGTTAGCAGCTTATACAGGCTAGTTAGTGAGCAGTTCTTC. Supplemented by reference TRBV11-2 and TRBJ2-1, the full variable domain reads EAGVAQSPRYKIIEKRQSVAFWCNPISGHATLYWYQQILGQGPKLLIQFQNNGVVDDSQLPKDRFSAERLKGVDSTLKIQPAKLEDSAVYLCVSSLYRLVSEQFFGPGTRLTVL.

Regarding this clonotype: A read error may explain this, as a much larger clone is one base away. The CDR3 nucleotides are TGTGCCAGCAGTGAACAGGGGACTGAATCTTTCTTT. This codes for CASSEQGTESFF. The V gene is TRBV2, the J gene TRBJ1-1; tentatively, D is TRBD1 (6 bases). The CDR3 consists of 12 residues. Germline V gene sequence: CDR1 SNHLY, CDR2 FYNNEI.